Below are 2 T cell receptor beta chains sequenced from a single sample in a study of blood T cell repertoires in COVID-19. Sequencing used immunoSEQ multiplex PCR; TCRdb keeps in-frame clones, though not all of them. The sample gives over 150,000 clones, 65% to 90% of which show up once; over 10% is in the top ten. The sequencing sample was made of peripheral blood. Receptors were obtained from a woman aged 55-69 years with COVID-19, enrolled during active disease.

The V and J genes are TRBV15 and TRBJ2-5, with a tentative D call TRBD1 (5 bases). The CDR3 has 14 amino acids. Trimming shortened V by 5 bases and J by 0 bases, and 10 bases separated the two germline ends. Germline CDR1 is LNHNV and CDR2 is YYDKDF (reference sequence). The CDR3 bases are TGTGCCACCAGCTCCCGGACACACCAAGAGACCCAGTACTTC. Translated: CATSSRTHQETQYF.

This sequence joins TRBV9 and TRBJ2-7, with a possible D match to TRBD1 (5 bases). CDR3 length: 14 amino acids. V lost 3 bases to trimming and J lost 1 base, with 11 bases between them. Germline V lookup: CDR1 SGDLS, CDR2 YYNGEE. CDR3 coding DNA: TGTGCCAGCAGCGCAGTAAGGGGTTCCTACGAGCAGTACGTC. Its protein product is CASSAVRGSYEQYV.